This T cell receptor (beta chain) is from a study of T cells in Graves' hyperthyroidism and ophthalmopathy. This clonotype was recorded many times. It was uncontrolled infection, other autoimmune disease, pregnancy or lactation that excluded patients. The length of the CDR3 is 18 residues. The germline CDR1 and CDR2 sequences are MDHEN and SYDVKM. V was clipped by 1 base and J by 7 bases; unmatched bases: 14. Using RNA transcripts as the source, TCR beta CDR3 regions were amplified. When the TCR CDR3 underwent first-round RT-PCR, the HTBI primer set was used. MiXCR, run by TCRdb on the multiplex PCR reads, gives a single entry per CDR3 protein. Of around 540,000 distinct CDR3 sequences in the sample, 15% to 20% were seen once.

The chain links TRBV28 to TRBJ2-1; 9 bases match TRBD1. Sequences were obtained from blood. This TCR came from a woman in her twenties or thirties with Graves' ophthalmopathy. CDR3 in DNA: TGTGCCAGCAGTTTATCCCTTACCCACCGGGACAGGGAGAATGAGCAGTTCTTC. Amino acids: CASSLSLTHRDRENEQFF.